The 24 T cell receptor beta chains below come from one sample, sequenced in a study of OX40 agonist ivuxolimab in advanced cancers. Only in-frame clones appear in the TCRdb table, and some are missing; sequencing was by immunoSEQ multiplex PCR. The repertoire holds fewer than 90,000 clones, with about 90% as singletons. Here the sequenced sample was CD4+ or CD8+ T cells sorted from blood, taken in a trial of the OX40 agonist ivuxolimab. The receptors come from an adult with an advanced solid tumor such as melanoma, head and neck, liver or kidney cancer.

The chain uses TRBV7-9 and TRBJ2-1; D unclear. The V gene lost 1 base and the J gene lost 8 bases, with 3 bases spanning the gap. CDR3 size: 11 residues. Germline V gives CDR1 SEHNR, CDR2 FQNEAQ (reference sequence). The DNA for the CDR3 is TGTGCCAGCAGCTTAGAGTATGAGCAGTTCTTC. Translated: CASSLEYEQFF.

The rearrangement joins TRBV6-6 to TRBJ2-2; 8 nucleotides agree with TRBD2. Unmatched junction bases numbered 3, after V lost 6 bases and J lost 0 bases. This CDR3 spans 15 amino acids. The germline gives CDR1 MNHNY, CDR2 SVGAGI (reference sequence). CDR3 protein: CASSPGLANTGELFF. DNA of the CDR3: TGTGCCAGCAGCCCGGGACTAGCGAACACCGGGGAGCTGTTTTTT.

The gene calls are TRBV7-2 and TRBJ1-4; D not certain. Trimming removed 1 base from V and 7 bases from J, with 10 bases in between. This CDR3 region has 14 residues. Germline CDR1 SGHTA, CDR2 FQGNSA. CDR3: CASSLGFAGEKLFF. As DNA, the CDR3 is TGTGCCAGCAGCTTAGGATTTGCTGGTGAAAAACTGTTTTTT.

The rearrangement uses TRBV19 and TRBJ2-7; 9 nucleotides match TRBD2. Germline CDR1 reads LNHDA; CDR2 reads SQIVND (reference sequence). The J segment lost 7 bases and the V segment lost 0 bases, leaving 16 bases of the junction unmatched. This CDR3 is 18 amino acids long. The CDR3 coding sequence is TGTGCCAGTAGTATAGAGGTTAGCGGGAGTGTCATGAGGAGGGAGCAGTACTTC. Protein sequence: CASSIEVSGSVMRREQYF.

The chain links TRBV9 to TRBJ2-3, with 10 nucleotides matching TRBD1. Looked up from germline, CDR1 is SGDLS and CDR2 is YYNGEE. With 4 bases clipped from V and 0 bases from J, the junction kept 11 bases outside the gene matches. CDR3 size: 18 residues. Written as DNA, the CDR3 is TGTGCCAGCAGCCTAAGGTCAGGACAGGGGGTGAGCACAGATACGCAGTATTTT. This translates into CASSLRSGQGVSTDTQYF.

V and J are TRBV2 and TRBJ2-5; D gene unclear. Trimming left V 7 bases short and J 4 bases short, with 13 bases between. CDR3 length equals 13 residues. Germline CDR1 and CDR2: SNHLY and FYNNEI. CDR3 DNA: TGTGCCAGCATTGTTGGACCACGAGAGACCCAGTACTTC. Translation: CASIVGPRETQYF.

The V gene is TRBV19, the J gene TRBJ1-5, with TRBD1 matching over 10 bases. J lost 2 bases, V lost 5 bases, and 9 bases had no gene match. Germline assignment: CDR1 LNHDA and CDR2 SQIVND (reference sequence). The CDR3 length is 17 residues. The CDR3 DNA reads TGTGCCAGTAGTTCGAGACAGGGGGCAATGGGCAATCAGCCCCAGCATTTT. Amino acid sequence: CASSSRQGAMGNQPQHF.

V usage is TRBV28 and J usage is TRBJ1-2, with D perhaps matching TRBD1 (5 bases). Germline V lookup: CDR1 MDHEN, CDR2 SYDVKM. The CDR3 totals 14 residues. Trimming took 3 bases from V and 6 from J, leaving 14 bases between them. This CDR3 is CASSFGSGRDGYTF. In nucleotides, the CDR3 is TGTGCCAGCAGTTTCGGTTCAGGGAGAGATGGCTACACCTTC.

This chain connects TRBV5-1 to TRBJ1-1; TRBD1 agrees at 7 bases. CDR3 length: 14 amino acids. V lost 2 bases and J lost 5; bases outside the gene matches: 6. Germline V CDR1 and CDR2: SGHRS, YFSETQ. The CDR3 bases are TGCGCCAGCAGCTTACTACAGGGGAAAACTGAAGCTTTCTTT. Protein: CASSLLQGKTEAFF.

This chain links TRBV5-4 with TRBJ2-2; tentatively, D is TRBD1 or TRBD2 (5 bases each). V dropped 7 bases and J dropped 4 bases, with 23 bases sitting between them. The germline CDR1 and CDR2 sequences are SGHNT and YYREEE (reference sequence). This CDR3 has 17 amino acids. DNA of the CDR3: TGTGCCAGCCGACCGGGTCCCCTGGGGACGAGCACCGGGGAGCTGTTTTTT. Encoded protein: CASRPGPLGTSTGELFF.

This clone was detected only a few times. The chain employs TRBV11-3 and TRBJ2-7; D is perhaps TRBD1 or TRBD2 (6 bases each). V lost 5 bases and J lost 5, with 16 bases in between. This CDR3 has 14 residues. The germline CDR1 and CDR2 sequences are SGHNT and YENEEA. CDR3 nucleotides: TGTGCCAGCAGCCCTATGGGGGCGGGGAACGAGCAGTACTTC. The encoded protein is CASSPMGAGNEQYF.

The J gene is TRBJ2-1, the V gene TRBV2; TRBD2 matches at 10 bases. CDR1 SNHLY and CDR2 FYNNEI come from the germline V gene. CDR3 size: 16 residues. V lost 4 bases and J lost 7; bases outside the gene matches: 10. The CDR3, as DNA: TGTGCCAGCAGTGGGGATCTAGCGGGAGTTGGTAATGAGCAGTTCTTC. Protein product: CASSGDLAGVGNEQFF.

The V call is TRBV19, the J call TRBJ2-2, with D uncertain. The CDR3 has 13 amino acids. Germline loops: CDR1 LNHDA, CDR2 SQIVND (reference sequence). V was clipped by 4 bases and J by 4 bases, with 7 bases between them. The CDR3 DNA follows: TGTGCCAGTAGTAGTACGGGCACCGGGGAGCTGTTTTTT. Amino acids: CASSSTGTGELFF.

The chain employs TRBV28 and TRBJ2-2; 9 bases are shared with TRBD1. Germline V gene data show CDR1 as MDHEN and CDR2 as SYDVKM. V was pared by 6 bases and J by 0 bases, with 2 bases of the junction left unmatched. CDR3 size: 15 residues. As DNA, the CDR3 is TGTGCCAGCAGGACAGGGGGAACGAACACCGGGGAGCTGTTTTTT. Translated: CASRTGGTNTGELFF.

The V gene is TRBV2, the J gene TRBJ1-6; maybe TRBD1 (5 bases). CDR1 SNHLY and CDR2 FYNNEI come from the germline V gene. Trimming removed 7 bases at V and 10 bases at J, with 14 bases between. This CDR3 contains 13 residues. CDR3 in amino acids: CASTVGGNSPLHF. DNA of the CDR3: TGTGCCAGCACGGTGGGGGGGAACTCACCCCTCCACTTT.

J is TRBJ1-3 and V is TRBV6-1; D not resolved. The germline CDR1 and CDR2 sequences are MNHNS and SASEGT. V gave up 2 bases and J gave up 0 bases, with 17 bases separating them. CDR3 length: 18 residues. The CDR3 is CASSEIRGVDLSGNTIYF. In DNA, the CDR3 is TGTGCCAGCAGTGAAATCCGTGGCGTTGACCTCTCTGGAAACACCATATATTTT.

The chain links TRBV4-2 to TRBJ2-3, with D perhaps assigned TRBD1 or TRBD2 (5 bases each). There are 16 residues in the CDR3. V lost 1 base and J lost 0, with 11 bases in between. The V gene's germline CDR1 is LGHNA and CDR2 YNFKEQ. DNA for the CDR3: TGTGCCAGCAGCCAAGCCCAGGGAGAAAGCACAGATACGCAGTATTTT. It codes for CASSQAQGESTDTQYF.

The chain combines TRBV7-9 with TRBJ1-2, with TRBD1 matching over 10 bases. The germline gives CDR1 SEHNR, CDR2 FQNEAQ (reference sequence). The V gene end was trimmed by 3 bases and the J gene end by 1 base; junction bases not matched to a gene: 2. This CDR3 contains 15 residues. CDR3 sequence (DNA): TGTGCCAGCAGCTTCGACAGGGGGCTTAACTATGGCTACACCTTC. Translating it yields CASSFDRGLNYGYTF.

The chain links TRBV11-3 to TRBJ2-5; D call uncertain. The last part of the DNA fits TRBJ2-7 better; the J call may be wrong. The CDR3 contains 14 residues. The germline CDR1 and CDR2 sequences are SGHNT and YENEEA. Written as DNA, the CDR3 is TGTGCCAGCAGCTTAGATCAAACAGCCTACGAGCAGTACTTC. Translating it yields CASSLDQTAYEQYF.

The CDR3 loop is CASSLEAVTNYGYTF. CDR3 DNA: TGTGCCAGCAGCTTAGAGGCAGTAACTAACTATGGCTACACCTTC. V is TRBV7-2 and J is TRBJ1-2, with D uncertain. The CDR3 is 15 residues long. Trimming took 1 base from V and 0 from J, leaving 9 bases between them. CDR1 and CDR2 (germline): SGHTA, FQGNSA.

The V gene is TRBV5-1, the J gene TRBJ2-7; either TRBD1 or TRBD2 may fit D (7 bases each). CDR1 and CDR2 from the germline V gene are SGHRS and YFSETQ. Deletions cut 5 bases from V and 5 bases from J, with 20 bases between. The CDR3 extends over 15 amino acids. CDR3 sequence (DNA): TGCGCCAGCAGTTCCCCCCGACAGGGAGGGGACGAGCAGTACTTC. It is translated as CASSSPRQGGDEQYF.

The chain recombines TRBV28 with TRBJ2-7; no clear D. Germline-derived CDR1 and CDR2 are MDHEN and SYDVKM. The CDR3 loop spans 13 amino acids. The V end was cut by 3 bases, the J end by 4 bases, with 10 bases between. CDR3 coding DNA: TGTGCCAGCAGTTTTATTTCTCGGTACGAGCAGTACTTC. Protein product: CASSFISRYEQYF.

The chain uses TRBV11-3 and TRBJ1-1; a possible D gene is TRBD1 (5 bases). The CDR3 contains 15 residues. V gave up 3 bases and J gave up 0 bases, with 11 bases separating them. Germline CDR1 is SGHNT and CDR2 is YENEEA. The CDR3 region is CASSFNRMVNTEAFF. CDR3 in DNA: TGTGCCAGCAGCTTCAACAGGATGGTGAACACTGAAGCTTTCTTT.

J is TRBJ1-5 and V is TRBV7-8; D is undetermined. The V and J ends lost 1 base and 10 bases respectively, with 11 bases between them. Germline-derived CDR1 and CDR2 are SGHVS and FQNEAQ. This CDR3 is built from 13 residues. The CDR3 coding sequence is TGTGCCAGCAGCTTAGATCGGAAGGAACCCCAGCATTTT. Amino acids: CASSLDRKEPQHF.